The present T cell receptor (beta chain) was sequenced within a study of control samples from healthy donors and cancer patients. V lost 5 bases to trimming and J lost 7 bases, with 11 bases between them. Looked up from germline, CDR1 is MNHEY and CDR2 is SVGAGI. The CDR3 covers 12 residues. Only in-frame clones appear in the TCRdb table, and some are missing; sequencing was by immunoSEQ multiplex PCR. The table has roughly 130,000 clones, about nine tenths seen once. The source is a woman aged 30 to 39 in good health. Sequenced: blood. The V call is TRBV6-5, the J call TRBJ1-1; TRBD1 is a possible D gene (5 bases). This CDR3 is CASSHATVEAFF. CDR3 coding DNA: TGTGCCAGCAGTCATGCGACAGTTGAAGCTTTCTTT.